This T cell receptor beta chain originates from a study of human CD8 memory T cell subsets (dated by TCRdb to the early 2020s). The study in broad terms: To assess how stem-like (TSTEM), progenitor exhausted-like (TPEX) and effector memory CD8+ T cell subsets are clonally related, the TCRbeta repertoires of these three subsets were compared. Six donors each provided TSTEM, TPEX and effector memory subsets, and TCRbeta repertoires were obtained from all six.

From the cysteine up to the phenylalanine, the CDR3 has a length of 12 residues. The DNA is not on file. The germline V gene encodes CDR1 MNHEY and CDR2 SVGAGI. Points the paper makes about the study in general: Clonotypes were shared with effector memory cells by both stem-like subsets, but only minimal overlap was found between TSTEM and TPEX repertoires, suggesting distinct antigen spectra. Normalized Shannon-Wiener diversity was similarly high in TSTEM and TPEX subsets, while effector memory subsets were less diverse by comparison. Only TCRbeta chains were sequenced, and repertoire comparisons were based on six donors, with testing performed by paired t-tests and Bonferroni correction. Chao1 estimates suggested greater repertoire diversity in TSTEM than in TPEX subsets, potentially reflecting a broader range of specificities.

Peripheral blood mononuclear cells were isolated from healthy donor buffy coats by density gradient separation. Negative magnetic separation using EasySep or MojoSort CD8+ T cell isolation kits was how the study enriched total CD8+ T cells. For each subset, total RNA was extracted using an RNeasy Mini Kit from duplicate vials of roughly 150,000 sorted CD8+ T cells. The PBMCs were used fresh or after being cryopreserved in fetal bovine serum with around 10% DMSO. CD8+ T cell subsets were sorted to purity by fluorescence-activated cell sorting on a FACSAria III. A Human TCR Profiling Kit was used to prepare UMI-labeled 5' RACE TCRbeta libraries. Every TCRbeta library was prepared in parallel with an identical number of PCR cycles. As for the original processing: Each TCRbeta library contained between about 2,700 and 20,000 functional CDR3beta clonotypes. MIGEC 1.2.9 handled UMI extraction and consensus assembly, with a minimum of three reads required per UMI. MiXCR 3.0.3 was used to extract the in-frame CDR3beta repertoires. Each sample was downsampled to 42,000 randomly selected UMIs before diversity metrics were calculated in VDJtools 1.2.1. For each sample pair, the repertoire overlap metrics D, R and F2 were calculated in VDJtools using the top 3,000 clones. The reads underwent TCRdb reprocessing, giving one record for each CDR3 protein sequence and no DNA. It is TCRdb's table, rather than the study itself, that gives the V and J calls and clone size. This sample's listing comprises 10,000 or so distinct CDR3 sequences. 20% to 25% of the sample is taken by the ten largest.

With respect to this clonotype: Its antigen is unknown.

This chain is built from TRBV6-5 and TRBJ2-7. Sequencing was carried out using CD8+ T cells from PBMCs. The TCR was taken from a human donor in good health. The CDR3 reads as follows: CASSPSLYEQYF.